The sequence of this T cell receptor (beta chain) was determined in a study of blood T cell repertoires in COVID-19. Study as a whole: COVID-19 samples, acute and convalescent, were from the United States, Italy and Spain. The analysed material was cDNA or gDNA that came from T cells, B-cell-depleted T cells, or PBMCs.

Patients at the Seattle site were enrolled during active infection and followed longitudinally. The trim removed 3 bases at V and 8 bases at J, leaving 9 bases unmatched. Germline V lookup: CDR1 KGHSH, CDR2 LQKENI. The CDR3 extends over 17 amino acids. Original methodology: Reference gene primer amplification gave estimated nucleated cell counts. Measured with immunoSEQ multiplex PCR; TCRdb has only the in-frame clones, and not every one. That table furnishes V, J and clone size, whereas the DNA furnished D and trimming. The data contain about 340,000 clones, about nine tenths of them singletons. Sample: peripheral blood. This clonotype originated in a woman between 50 and 59 years old with COVID-19, enrolled during active disease. The genes are TRBV18 and TRBJ2-1, with TRBD2 matching over 14 bases. CDR3 DNA sequence: TGTGCCAGCTCACCTCTCACCGGGACTAGCGGGAGTCATGAGCAGTTCTTC. Its protein product is CASSPLTGTSGSHEQFF.